This TCR beta chain was captured by sequencing in a study of T-cell memory formation after mild COVID-19. Deletions cut 6 bases from V and 0 bases from J, with 15 bases between. CDR3 size: 17 residues. The germline V gene encodes CDR1 SGHTA and CDR2 FQGNSA. The table lists this clonotype with many counts. Its target is unknown. Regarding the study as a whole: Contracting clones localized mainly to CM and EM when CD4+ and mainly to EMRA when CD8+.

Via MiXCR, TCRdb re-called the 5' RACE reads, giving one row per CDR3 protein. The sample holds more than 150,000 distinct CDR3 sequences, around a tenth seen once. The rearrangement joins TRBV7-2 to TRBJ2-6; possibly TRBD1 for D (6 bases). The clonotype comes from a man aged 18 to 35 who had mild COVID-19 (a few samples of this study predate the infection). Cell type and time point are not known. The sample consisted of PBMCs or a T cell subset sorted from them (not recorded which). Here the CDR3 DNA reads TGTGCCAGCAGTCCTTCGGGACATCGCTCTGGGGCCAACGTCCTGACTTTC. The encoded protein is CASSPSGHRSGANVLTF.